This TCR beta chain was identified in a study of molecular identifiers for immune sequencing clone quantification. The wider study: Across replicate runs, RNA obtained from approximately 22,000 or 94,000 naive CD8 cells was divided into five, with four undergoing sequencing.

Trimming left V 5 bases short and J 0 bases short, with 15 bases between. There are 16 residues in the CDR3. Germline V CDR1 and CDR2: SGHAT, FQNNGV. TCRdb recomputed calls from the PCR reads with MiXCR, one row per CDR3 protein. The sample consists of approximately 630,000 distinct CDR3 sequences, roughly 27% of them appearing once. In this sample, this clonotype turned up many times. Its antigen is still unknown. Naive CD8 T cells were sorted as CD8+CD4-CCR7+CD45RA+. Broader study findings: Researchers reportedly could pick up spiked Jurkat TCR RNA from one cell mixed into more than 800,000 naive cells.

The sample was naive CD8+ T cells from blood, with Jurkat cell RNA spiked in. Subset noted: FACS-sorted CD8+CD4-CCR7+CD45RA+ naive T cells. The chain has TRBV11-2 and TRBJ2-3; D is unclear. This clonotype was obtained from a human donor in good health. Some libraries in this study had Jurkat cell RNA spiked in. This CDR3 reads CASSPQTRSSTDTQYF. The CDR3 DNA is TGTGCCAGCAGCCCTCAGACGAGATCTAGCACAGATACGCAGTATTTT.